The 10 T cell receptor beta chains listed next were all sequenced from one sample in a study of post-analysis software for immune sequencing data. Their antigens are not known. Tagging with unique molecular identifiers was a feature of the TCR beta cDNA libraries. TCRdb re-called the PCR reads with MiXCR, one entry per CDR3 protein. The profile shows approximately 660,000 distinct CDR3 sequences, more than 50% of them singletons. The study's findings and limits: In patients, TRBV5-6, TRBV5-1 and TRBV20-1 belonged to five TRBV segments found more frequently than in controls.

The sample taken for sequencing was blood. The receptor source for this set is a girl aged 2-10 years with multiple sclerosis.

The V call is TRBV4-2, the J call TRBJ2-3; 14 bases are a match to TRBD2. This CDR3 is built from 18 residues. The V and J ends lost 2 bases and 2 bases, in that order; junction bases with no gene match: 6. CDR1 and CDR2 from the germline V gene are LGHNA and YNFKEQ. The DNA of the CDR3 is TGTGCCAGCAGCCAATTAAGGGGACTAGCGGGGGACACAGATACGCAGTATTTT. This translates into CASSQLRGLAGDTDTQYF.

This clonotype has a handful of counts. The V gene is TRBV7-2, the J gene TRBJ2-1; 9 bases match TRBD2. Germline CDR1 and CDR2: SGHTA and FQGNSA. V trimming: 1 base; J trimming: 6 bases; junction bases outside the gene matches: 7. CDR3 length: 16 amino acids. The CDR3 nucleotides are TGTGCCAGCAGCTTAGACCCTAGCGGGATAAGCAATGAGCAGTTCTTC. This encodes CASSLDPSGISNEQFF.

Details on this clonotype: Sequence at one end of the junction differs from germline and may be a read error. This rearrangement joins TRBV15 to TRBJ2-3, with a weak D call TRBD2 (5 bases). The CDR3 runs to 15 residues. Germline V gene data show CDR1 as LNHNV and CDR2 as YYDKDF (reference sequence). CDR3 nucleotides: TGTGTCACCAGCAGCCCAGTGAGGGGCACAGATACGCAGTATTTT. Its translation is CVTSSPVRGTDTQYF.

V gene TRBV3-1 combines with J gene TRBJ2-3, with TRBD1 identical over 9 bases. The CDR3 covers 20 residues. J gave up 2 bases and V 1 base, and 16 bases lay outside the gene matches. The germline gives CDR1 LGHDT, CDR2 YNNKEL (reference sequence). The CDR3 sequence is CASSQVGQGDLLGITDTQYF. The CDR3 nucleotides are TGTGCCAGCAGCCAAGTGGGACAGGGTGATTTATTGGGGATCACAGATACGCAGTATTTT.

The chain recombines TRBV4-3 with TRBJ2-4; D is unresolved. Trimming left V 8 bases short and J 10 bases short, with 21 bases between. There are 14 residues in the CDR3. In germline, CDR1 is LGHNA, CDR2 YSLEER. The CDR3 nucleotides are TGCGCCAGCGGGTATACCGGCGTCCCCTCAATTCAGTACTTC. Translation: CASGYTGVPSIQYF.

In DNA, the CDR3 is TGTGCCACCAGTACTACAGATACGCAGTATTTT. This sequence encodes CATSTTDTQYF. The rearrangement joins TRBV24-1 to TRBJ2-3; no definite D call. CDR3 length: 11 residues. The germline gives CDR1 KGHDR, CDR2 SFDVKD. Between the trimmed V and J ends, which lost 6 bases and 3 bases, there was a span of 3 bases.

The chain joins TRBV11-2 to TRBJ2-1, with 8 bases that match TRBD1. This CDR3 region has 15 residues. Germline assignment: CDR1 SGHAT and CDR2 FQNNGV. With 4 bases clipped from V and 5 bases from J, the junction kept 7 bases outside the gene matches. The CDR3 DNA follows: TGTGCCAGCAGCTCCATCAGGGGGCGAAACAATGAGCAGTTCTTC. Translating gives CASSSIRGRNNEQFF.

This clonotype turned up a few times. This chain connects TRBV20-1 to TRBJ1-1; D not certain. The CDR3 is made up of 14 amino acids. Germline values: CDR1 DFQATT, CDR2 SNEGSKA (reference sequence). The V and J ends lost 3 bases and 0 bases respectively, with 11 bases between them. This chain's CDR3 is CSARRAGMNTEAFF. The CDR3 nucleotides read TGCAGTGCTAGGCGGGCGGGGATGAACACTGAAGCTTTCTTT.

In regard to this clonotype: Relative to the germline gene, one junction end is altered; a read error may explain this. The chain uses TRBV29-1 and TRBJ2-1; 9 nucleotides match TRBD2. This CDR3 spans 13 amino acids. Germline V gives CDR1 SQVTM, CDR2 ANQGSEA. CDR3 sequence: CSVELAGNNERFF. The DNA for the CDR3 is TGCAGCGTTGAACTAGCGGGGAACAATGAGCGGTTCTTC.

The chain recombines TRBV7-9 with TRBJ1-1; D possibly corresponds to TRBD1 (6 bases). Trimming removed 1 base at V and 11 bases at J, with 11 bases between. Germline assignment: CDR1 SEHNR and CDR2 FQNEAQ (reference sequence). This CDR3 is built from 12 residues. CDR3 sequence reads: CASSLDRDVAFF. CDR3 bases: TGTGCCAGCAGCTTAGACAGGGACGTGGCTTTCTTT.